These 23 T cell receptor beta chains were all obtained from the same sample, sequenced in a study of glioma-infiltrating T cells after dendritic cell vaccination. Sequencing was performed with immunoSEQ multiplex PCR; in TCRdb, only in-frame clones are kept and a portion is missing. The sample gives about 92,000 clones, approximately 90% of which show up once; around 14% is in the top ten. The sequences come from blood, collected before dendritic cell vaccination. Receptor source: a human donor with glioblastoma.

V usage is TRBV5-8 and J usage is TRBJ2-7, with D possibly matching TRBD1 (6 bases). V was clipped by 2 bases and J by 5 bases, with 14 bases between them. The CDR3 sequence is 14 residues long. Looked up from germline, CDR1 is SGHTS and CDR2 is YDEGEE. The CDR3 region is CASSFVRGSDEQYF. The DNA for the CDR3 is TGTGCCAGCAGCTTTGTCAGGGGCTCGGACGAGCAGTACTTC.

The chain has TRBV27 and TRBJ2-1; possible D gene TRBD1, 7 bases. The CDR3 length is 14 residues. With 8 bases removed from V and 5 bases from J, the gap between germline ends came to 16 bases. Germline assignment: CDR1 MNHEY and CDR2 SMNVEV (reference sequence). Here the CDR3 reads CASGWAGGHNEQFF. Written as DNA, the CDR3 is TGTGCCAGCGGGTGGGCAGGGGGGCACAATGAGCAGTTCTTC.

This clone was seen a single time. CDR3 coding DNA: TGTGCCAGCCTTAGACAGGGGTTTTTT. Translation gives CASLRQGFF. The rearrangement links TRBV11-2 to TRBJ1-4, with 7 positions matching TRBD1. Germline lookup yields CDR1 SGHAT and CDR2 FQNNGV. The CDR3 contains 9 residues. Unmatched junction bases numbered 4, after V lost 8 bases and J lost 16 bases.

This chain connects TRBV11-2 to TRBJ2-3, with TRBD1 matching over 10 bases. CDR3 length: 17 amino acids. CDR1 is SGHAT and CDR2 is FQNNGV in the germline V gene. V shed 1 base, J shed 4 bases, and the junction held 8 bases outside the gene matches. CDR3 DNA sequence: TGTGCCAGCAGCTTAGGGGCTTGGGACAGGGGAGCAGATACGCAGTATTTT. Protein product: CASSLGAWDRGADTQYF.

The CDR3 is CASSESSSRSYEQYF. The CDR3 bases are TGTGCCAGCAGTGAAAGCTCCTCACGATCCTACGAGCAGTACTTC. The chain carries TRBV6-1 and TRBJ2-7; D call uncertain. Germline CDR1 is MNHNS and CDR2 is SASEGT. The CDR3 has 15 amino acids. The V and J ends lost 2 bases and 1 base respectively, with 12 bases between them.

V usage is TRBV5-4 and J usage is TRBJ2-3, with TRBD2 identical over 8 bases. The CDR3 has 16 residues. Germline V gene data show CDR1 as SGHNT and CDR2 as YYREEE (reference sequence). V lost 0 bases and J lost 3; bases outside the gene matches: 6. This chain's CDR3 is CASSLGRGGRTDTQYF. In nucleotides, the CDR3 is TGTGCCAGCAGCTTGGGGAGGGGCGGGAGGACAGATACGCAGTATTTT.

The gene calls are TRBV27 and TRBJ2-7; D not certain. The V gene's germline CDR1 is MNHEY and CDR2 SMNVEV (reference sequence). Trimming stripped 3 bases from V and 1 base from J, with 7 bases between. The CDR3 runs 13 residues. CDR3 amino acids: CASSFFQSYEQYF. The CDR3 DNA sequence: TGTGCCAGCAGTTTCTTTCAGTCCTACGAGCAGTACTTC.

The gene calls are TRBV6-1 and TRBJ1-1, with D tentatively TRBD1 (6 bases). There are 16 residues in the CDR3. The germline gives CDR1 MNHNS, CDR2 SASEGT. V was trimmed by 2 bases and J by 1 base, leaving 14 bases between them. In DNA form, the CDR3 reads TGTGCCAGCAGTGAATTGGGGGCAGGACGGAACACTGAAGCTTTCTTT. It codes for CASSELGAGRNTEAFF.

This sequence joins TRBV6-1 and TRBJ1-6; 7 bases map to TRBD1. This CDR3 contains 13 residues. Germline CDR1 and CDR2: MNHNS and SASEGT. Trimming cost V 1 base and J 11 bases; bases outside gene matches: 2. The CDR3 region has the DNA TGTGCCAGCAGTGAAGTACAGGGGACACCCCTCCACTTT. It specifies CASSEVQGTPLHF.

This chain uses TRBV27 with TRBJ2-7, with D perhaps matching TRBD2 (5 bases). The CDR3 spans 12 residues. V was shortened by 2 bases and J by 12 bases, with 14 bases between the two germline ends. The germline V gene has CDR1 MNHEY and CDR2 SMNVEV (reference sequence). CDR3 residues: CASSLGRGRMYF. CDR3 DNA: TGTGCCAGCAGTTTAGGACGGGGTCGGATGTACTTC.

The chain has TRBV5-6 and TRBJ2-1; D is possibly TRBD1 (6 bases). V was clipped by 3 bases and J by 5 bases, with 9 bases between them. This CDR3 has 13 residues. CDR1 and CDR2 from the germline V gene are SGHDT and YYEEEE. The CDR3 region has the DNA TGTGCCAGCAGCTCGGACAGAAACAATGAGCAGTTCTTC. As protein: CASSSDRNNEQFF.

The J gene is TRBJ1-3, the V gene TRBV2; D unclear. Between the trimmed V and J ends, which lost 6 bases and 4 bases, there was a span of 13 bases. CDR1 is SNHLY, CDR2 FYNNEI, per germline. The CDR3 has 14 amino acids. The CDR3 nucleotides are TGTGCCAGCAGGTGGAGGGTTGACGGAAACACCATATATTTT. Translation gives CASRWRVDGNTIYF.

The chain employs TRBV18 and TRBJ2-1, with TRBD2 matching over 10 bases. This CDR3 contains 16 residues. Trimming cost V 0 bases and J 9 bases; bases outside gene matches: 8. Germline-derived CDR1 and CDR2 are KGHSH and LQKENI. Here the CDR3 reads CASSPPGLAASAEQFF. The DNA for the CDR3 is TGTGCCAGCTCACCACCAGGACTAGCGGCATCGGCTGAGCAGTTCTTC. Supplemented by reference TRBV18 and TRBJ2-1, the full variable domain reads NAGVMQNPRHLVRRRGQEARLRCSPMKGHSHVYWYRQLPEEGLKFMVYLQKENIIDESGMPKERFSAEFPKEGPSILRIQQVVRGDSAAYFCASSPPGLAASAEQFFGPGTRLTVL.

This CDR3 is CASSLVSSGVGEQYF. The DNA of the CDR3 is TGTGCCAGCAGCTTAGTTTCATCAGGGGTCGGGGAGCAGTACTTC. V gene TRBV7-6 combines with J gene TRBJ2-7; D is possibly TRBD1 (6 bases). Germline values: CDR1 SGHVS, CDR2 FNYEAQ. V lost 1 base and J lost 7, with 17 bases in between. The CDR3 covers 15 residues.

The gene calls are TRBV9 and TRBJ2-1; 8 nucleotides line up with TRBD2. Germline CDR1 reads SGDLS; CDR2 reads YYNGEE. Trimming removed 0 bases from V and 7 bases from J; junction bases left unmatched: 6. The CDR3 is 15 residues long. The CDR3 loop reads CASSVGSGRGNEQFF. The CDR3 bases are TGTGCCAGCAGCGTAGGAAGCGGGAGAGGAAATGAGCAGTTCTTC.

V usage is TRBV10-3 and J usage is TRBJ1-2; D might be TRBD1 (6 bases). Germline CDR1 is ENHRY and CDR2 is SYGVKD. This CDR3 comprises 15 residues. V lost 3 bases, J lost 4 bases, and 15 bases lay in between. CDR3 protein: CAISDLQGGGYGYTF. Here the CDR3 DNA reads TGTGCCATCAGTGACCTTCAGGGAGGGGGCTATGGCTACACCTTC.

V and J are TRBV5-1 and TRBJ1-3, with TRBD1 as a possible D gene (5 bases). This CDR3 has 15 amino acids. Germline V gene data show CDR1 as SGHRS and CDR2 as YFSETQ. V was pared by 5 bases and J by 0 bases, with 12 bases between. CDR3 bases: TGCGCCAGCAGTATGCGGGGGGACTCTGGAAACACCATATATTTT. Its translation: CASSMRGDSGNTIYF.

This chain uses TRBV27 with TRBJ1-1; TRBD1 aligns across 10 bases. V shed 6 bases and J 1 base; nucleotides not matched to a gene: 8. CDR3 length: 16 residues. Germline V lookup: CDR1 MNHEY, CDR2 SMNVEV (reference sequence). CDR3 nucleotide sequence: TGTGCCAGCAGCGGGACAGGGGAAAGCGGGAACACTGAAGCTTTCTTT. Translating gives CASSGTGESGNTEAFF.

This chain uses TRBV5-1 with TRBJ2-1, with 16 bases lining up with TRBD2. The CDR3 runs 18 residues. Trimming cost V 2 bases and J 5 bases; bases outside gene matches: 7. The germline gives CDR1 SGHRS, CDR2 YFSETQ. In DNA form, the CDR3 reads TGCGCCAGCAGCTTACCGGGACTAGCGGGGGGGCAGGACAATGAGCAGTTCTTC. Translated: CASSLPGLAGGQDNEQFF.

The rearrangement uses TRBV30 and TRBJ1-1, with 7 bases identical to TRBD1. CDR3 length: 16 amino acids. Germline trimming cut 0 bases from V and 4 bases from J; bases unmatched to any gene: 11. Per the germline V gene, CDR1 is GTSNPN and CDR2 is SVGIG (reference sequence). The CDR3 region is CAWSVRRQGLPTEAFF. Here the CDR3 DNA reads TGTGCCTGGAGTGTACGGCGACAGGGTCTTCCCACTGAAGCTTTCTTT.

This clone has a handful of counts. V and J are TRBV5-1 and TRBJ2-7; 11 nucleotides match TRBD2. This CDR3 has 18 residues. The germline V gene encodes CDR1 SGHRS and CDR2 YFSETQ. V lost 5 bases and J lost 0; bases outside the gene matches: 13. The CDR3 nucleotides read TGCGCCAGCAGTTACGACCCGGGACTAGCGGAGAGCTCCTACGAGCAGTACTTC. Amino acids: CASSYDPGLAESSYEQYF. Variable domain in full (rest from reference TRBV5-1 and TRBJ2-7): KAGVTQTPRYLIKTRGQQVTLSCSPISGHRSVSWYQQTPGQGLQFLFEYFSETQRNKGNFPGRFSGRQFSNSRSEMNVSTLELGDSALYLCASSYDPGLAESSYEQYFGPGTRLTVT.

CDR3: CASSPTTGVPYGYTF. The CDR3 DNA reads as TGTGCCAGCAGCCCAACTACAGGGGTCCCCTATGGCTACACCTTC. The chain joins TRBV28 to TRBJ1-2; 7 nucleotides match TRBD1. After removal of 6 bases from V and 4 bases from J, the junction contained 11 bases not matched to a gene. The CDR3 length is 15 residues. Per the germline V gene, CDR1 is MDHEN and CDR2 is SYDVKM.

The chain joins TRBV19 to TRBJ1-1; 7 bases agree with TRBD1. This CDR3 contains 12 residues. Losses at the gene ends were 6 bases for V and 7 bases for J; bases not matched to a gene: 5. CDR1 is LNHDA, CDR2 SQIVND, per germline (reference sequence). CDR3 sequence: CASSTGVDEAFF. Written as DNA, the CDR3 is TGTGCCAGTAGCACAGGGGTGGATGAAGCTTTCTTT.